The 30 T cell receptor beta chains below all came from one sample that was sequenced in a study of neurological immune-mediated disorders. TCRdb fed the 5' RACE reads into MiXCR, producing one record per CDR3 protein. The sample yields roughly 75,000 distinct CDR3 sequences, about 2.5% seen once. The sample comprised PBMCs. The source of these receptors is a woman aged 25 to 45 with multiple sclerosis.

This clonotype was seen repeatedly, ten times or more. The chain employs TRBV7-9 and TRBJ2-1, with D perhaps matching TRBD2 (6 bases). The CDR3 is 13 residues long. CDR1 is SEHNR, CDR2 FQNEAQ, per germline (reference sequence). The ends were cut back, 4 bases at V and 10 bases at J, with 14 bases in the middle. In DNA, the CDR3 is TGTGCCAGCAGCTCCCCACTAGCAGGGGAGCAGTTCTTC. The encoded protein is CASSSPLAGEQFF. The full variable domain, completed using reference TRBV7-9 and TRBJ2-1, is DTGVSQNPRHKITKRGQNVTFRCDPISEHNRLYWYRQTLGQGPEFLTYFQNEAQLEKSRLLSDRFSAERPKGSFSTLEIQRTEQGDSAMYLCASSSPLAGEQFFGPGTRLTVL.

In this sample, this clonotype turned up many times. The rearrangement joins TRBV5-1 to TRBJ2-1; 14 bases match TRBD2. The CDR3 is 15 amino acids. V was pared by 2 bases and J by 7 bases, with 2 bases of the junction left unmatched. Germline V gene lookup returns CDR1 SGHRS and CDR2 YFSETQ. CDR3 in amino acids: CASSFGTSGSNEQFF. For the CDR3, the DNA is TGCGCCAGCAGCTTCGGGACTAGCGGGAGTAATGAGCAGTTCTTC.

This clonotype has a count of ten or more. This CDR3 reads CASRQRQEPNYGYTF. The CDR3 DNA reads TGTGCCAGCAGGCAGCGACAGGAACCTAACTATGGCTACACCTTC. The rearrangement joins TRBV6-5 to TRBJ1-2; TRBD1 is a possible D gene (6 bases). V was shortened by 6 bases and J by 0 bases, with 14 bases between the two germline ends. Per germline, CDR1 MNHEY and CDR2 SVGAGI. The CDR3 sequence is 15 residues long.

This clonotype was observed at least ten times. The rearrangement uses TRBV10-3 and TRBJ2-4; D might be TRBD2 (6 bases). Germline CDR1 ENHRY, CDR2 SYGVKD. V lost 3 bases, J lost 0 bases, and 15 bases lay in between. CDR3 length: 17 residues. The CDR3 region is CAISDFGGELAKNIQYF. In DNA, the CDR3 is TGTGCCATCAGTGATTTCGGCGGGGAACTAGCCAAAAACATTCAGTACTTC.

This clonotype was recorded a few times. This rearrangement joins TRBV27 to TRBJ2-7; no firm D call. CDR1 and CDR2 from the germline V gene are MNHEY and SMNVEV (reference sequence). CDR3 length: 13 amino acids. V was trimmed by 0 bases and J by 3 bases, leaving 6 bases between them. The CDR3 DNA reads TGTGCCAGCAGTTTATCGGCAGGCTACGAGCAGTACTTC. It translates to CASSLSAGYEQYF.

This clonotype has ten or more counts. The chain employs TRBV6-6 and TRBJ2-5, with D unclear. Germline V gene sequence: CDR1 MNHNY, CDR2 SVGAGI (reference sequence). Trimming cost V 5 bases and J 3 bases, with 10 bases left between them. The CDR3 loop spans 13 amino acids. CDR3 bases: TGTGCCAGCAGTCATCGGCTAGAAGAGACCCAGTACTTC. This gives the protein CASSHRLEETQYF.

This clonotype was recorded at least ten times. V gene TRBV10-2 combines with J gene TRBJ2-1; D gene unclear. V was trimmed by 4 bases and J by 7 bases, leaving 8 bases between them. There are 12 residues in the CDR3. Germline V lookup: CDR1 WSHSY, CDR2 SAAADI. Here the CDR3 reads CASSVGWNEQFF. The CDR3 DNA follows: TGCGCCAGCAGTGTCGGGTGGAATGAGCAGTTCTTC.

This clonotype was observed at least ten times. The genes are TRBV20-1 and TRBJ2-1; D perhaps matches TRBD1 (6 bases). Trimming stripped 7 bases from V and 3 bases from J, with 13 bases between. The CDR3 runs to 13 residues. From germline, CDR1 is DFQATT and CDR2 SNEGSKA (reference sequence). The CDR3 DNA follows: TGCAGTGTACCAGGGGAAAACTACAATGAGCAGTTCTTC. It specifies CSVPGENYNEQFF.

There are a few counts of this clonotype. One base away lies a much larger clone, so this may be a sequencing read error. Since the CDR3 does not end with the conserved phenylalanine or tryptophan, this likely comes from a read error. The V gene is TRBV9, the J gene TRBJ2-4; 10 bases fit TRBD2. Unmatched junction bases numbered 9, after V lost 0 bases and J lost 0 bases. Germline V gene sequence: CDR1 SGDLS, CDR2 YYNGEE. The CDR3 runs to 19 residues. The CDR3: CASSVDPLAGDLAKNIQYC. The CDR3 DNA reads as TGTGCCAGCAGCGTAGACCCTCTAGCGGGGGATCTAGCCAAAAACATTCAGTACTGC.

In this sample, this clonotype turned up many times. The chain uses TRBV20-1 and TRBJ1-2; 10 bases map to TRBD1. Trimming cost V 5 bases and J 4 bases; bases outside gene matches: 7. In germline, CDR1 is DFQATT, CDR2 SNEGSKA (reference sequence). CDR3 size: 14 residues. Written as DNA, the CDR3 is TGCAGTGCTCCCCGACAGGGGGCCGTCTATGGCTACACCTTC. Translation gives CSAPRQGAVYGYTF.

This clonotype was seen many times. This chain joins TRBV15 and TRBJ2-1; D gene ambiguous. The germline V gene encodes CDR1 LNHNV and CDR2 YYDKDF (reference sequence). The V and J ends lost 5 bases and 0 bases respectively, with 2 bases between them. The length of the CDR3 is 12 residues. This chain's CDR3 is CATSDSYNEQFF. CDR3 in DNA: TGTGCCACCAGCGACTCCTACAATGAGCAGTTCTTC. The full variable domain, with the rest looked up from reference TRBV15 and TRBJ2-1, is DAMVIQNPRYQVTQFGKPVTLSCSQTLNHNVMYWYQQKSSQAPKLLFHYYDKDFNNEADTPDNFQSRRPNTSFCFLDIRSPGLGDTAMYLCATSDSYNEQFFGPGTRLTVL.

This clonotype showed up many times. This chain connects TRBV5-6 to TRBJ2-5, with D possibly matching TRBD2 (6 bases). The CDR3 consists of 13 residues. Germline CDR1 and CDR2: SGHDT and YYEEEE. The V end lost 0 bases, the J end lost 5 bases, and 8 bases lay between the germline ends. The DNA for the CDR3 is TGTGCCAGCAGCTTGGTTGGGGGGGAGACCCAGTACTTC. This gives the protein CASSLVGGETQYF. Variable domain in full (rest from reference TRBV5-6 and TRBJ2-5): DAGVTQSPTHLIKTRGQQVTLRCSPKSGHDTVSWYQQALGQGPQFIFQYYEEEERQRGNFPDRFSGHQFPNYSSELNVNALLLGDSALYLCASSLVGGETQYFGPGTRLLVL.

This clonotype was observed many times. In DNA form, the CDR3 reads TGTGCCAGCAGCTTAGTGCGGGGTAGTAACGAGCAGTACTTC. The encoded protein is CASSLVRGSNEQYF. This chain uses TRBV7-2 with TRBJ2-7; tentatively, D is TRBD2 (6 bases). The ends were cut back, 1 base at V and 5 bases at J, with 12 bases in the middle. Per the germline V gene, CDR1 is SGHTA and CDR2 is FQGNSA. CDR3 size: 14 residues.

This clonotype was detected many times. The V call is TRBV5-5, the J call TRBJ1-3, with D perhaps TRBD1 (6 bases). The CDR3 spans 16 residues. CDR1 and CDR2 (germline): SGHKS, YYEKEE (reference sequence). The germline V and J ends were trimmed by 0 bases and 4 bases, with 14 bases remaining between them. The CDR3 DNA follows: TGTGCCAGCAGCTTGGTCAGGGGTAATCTCGGAAACACCATATATTTT. It is translated as CASSLVRGNLGNTIYF.

The table lists this clonotype with many counts. The V gene is TRBV20-1, the J gene TRBJ1-1; D possibly corresponds to TRBD1 (5 bases). V was clipped by 6 bases and J by 8 bases, with 10 bases between them. Germline values: CDR1 DFQATT, CDR2 SNEGSKA (reference sequence). The CDR3 spans 10 residues. This CDR3 is CSARDGEAFF. CDR3 nucleotides: TGCAGTGCCAGGGACGGAGAAGCTTTCTTT.

This clonotype was seen ten or more times. J is TRBJ1-4 and V is TRBV20-1; D unresolved. This CDR3 has 12 amino acids. CDR1 DFQATT and CDR2 SNEGSKA come from the germline V gene (reference sequence). The ends were cut back, 2 bases at V and 3 bases at J, with 4 bases in the middle. Written as DNA, the CDR3 is TGCAGTGCTAGAATGGCTAATGAAAAACTGTTTTTT. It is translated as CSARMANEKLFF.

There are many counts of this clonotype. This sequence joins TRBV5-1 and TRBJ1-1; D gene ambiguous. CDR1 is SGHRS and CDR2 is YFSETQ in the germline V gene. The CDR3 is 13 residues long. The V gene lost 4 bases and the J gene lost 1 base, with 8 bases spanning the gap. The DNA for the CDR3 is TGCGCCAGCAGCAACGCAGCGAACACTGAAGCTTTCTTT. Its protein product is CASSNAANTEAFF.

This clonotype was picked up many times. The chain carries TRBV20-1 and TRBJ2-7; 9 positions match TRBD2. CDR1 DFQATT and CDR2 SNEGSKA come from the germline V gene (reference sequence). The trim removed 0 bases at V and 6 bases at J, leaving 9 bases unmatched. This CDR3 spans 15 amino acids. CDR3 protein: CSARDRVSGSSEQYF. Written as DNA, the CDR3 is TGCAGTGCTAGAGATAGGGTTAGCGGGAGTTCCGAGCAGTACTTC.

Regarding this clonotype: This clone may be a read error of a much larger clone one base away. The chain combines TRBV12-3 or TRBV12-4 with TRBJ1-1; D unresolved. The CDR3 totals 12 residues. For the CDR3, the DNA is TGTGACAGCAGTTTAATGGGCACTGAAGCTTTCTTT. Translation gives CDSSLMGTEAFF.

This clonotype was observed many times. V is TRBV5-6 and J is TRBJ2-1; 8 bases align to TRBD2. V was clipped by 1 base and J by 5 bases; unmatched bases: 8. The CDR3 length is 16 residues. The germline gives CDR1 SGHDT, CDR2 YYEEEE. The CDR3 region has the DNA TGTGCCAGCAGCTTGTTGACTAGCGAGTCTAACAATGAGCAGTTCTTC. This encodes CASSLLTSESNNEQFF.

This clonotype was detected a few times. V is TRBV7-9 and J is TRBJ1-2; 8 nucleotides match TRBD1. The J segment lost 6 bases and the V segment lost 3 bases, leaving 6 bases of the junction unmatched. The CDR3 is 14 amino acids. The germline CDR1 and CDR2 sequences are SEHNR and FQNEAQ (reference sequence). Here the CDR3 DNA reads TGTGCCAGCAGCTTTACAGGGGGGACGGATGGCTACACCTTC. This gives the protein CASSFTGGTDGYTF.

In its sample, this clonotype was seen many times. The chain combines TRBV27 with TRBJ2-7, with D perhaps TRBD2 (5 bases). The CDR3 extends over 14 amino acids. Germline CDR1 reads MNHEY; CDR2 reads SMNVEV (reference sequence). The V end was cut by 2 bases, the J end by 2 bases, with 10 bases between. The CDR3: CASSLAGVAYEQYF. CDR3 in DNA: TGTGCCAGCAGTTTAGCGGGTGTGGCCTACGAGCAGTACTTC.

On this clonotype: This may arise from a read error, as a much more abundant clone is one base away. The genes are TRBV4-3 and TRBJ2-3; possibly TRBD1 for D (5 bases). Matching the DNA end better, TRBJ1-5 makes the J call doubtful. This CDR3 contains 12 residues. CDR1 is LGHNA and CDR2 is YSLEER in the germline V gene. CDR3 protein: CASSFRADTQHF. DNA for the CDR3: TGCGCCAGCTCATTCAGGGCTGATACGCAGCATTTT.

In its sample, this clonotype was seen many times. The CDR3 reads CASSLGGTSLYGYTF. The CDR3 coding sequence is TGCGCCAGCAGCTTAGGTGGGACCTCTCTCTATGGCTACACCTTC. This sequence joins TRBV5-1 and TRBJ1-2, with D perhaps TRBD1 (5 bases). There are 15 residues in the CDR3. V was clipped by 2 bases and J by 4 bases, with 15 bases between them. Germline loops: CDR1 SGHRS, CDR2 YFSETQ.

V gene TRBV6-2 or TRBV6-3 combines with J gene TRBJ2-7, with D hard to call. Trimming stripped 6 bases from V and 5 bases from J, with 14 bases between. This CDR3 comprises 13 residues. Germline-derived CDR1 and CDR2 are MNHEY and SVGEGT. The CDR3 DNA reads TGTGCCAGCAGATCAACAGCGACCAACGAGCAGTACTTC. Translated, it gives CASRSTATNEQYF.

Many counts were recorded for this clonotype. This chain's CDR3 is CSASETSTDTQYF. Here the CDR3 DNA reads TGCAGTGCGTCAGAAACTAGCACAGATACGCAGTATTTT. The gene calls are TRBV20-1 and TRBJ2-3; D gene ambiguous. Germline V gene data show CDR1 as DFQATT and CDR2 as SNEGSKA (reference sequence). The V end was cut by 6 bases, the J end by 0 bases, with 10 bases between. This CDR3 is built from 13 residues.

This chain connects TRBV4-3 to TRBJ2-3; 9 bases line up with TRBD2. V lost 4 bases to trimming and J lost 7 bases; unmatched junction nucleotides: 9. This CDR3 is built from 15 residues. Per the germline V gene, CDR1 is LGHNA and CDR2 is YSLEER. CDR3 DNA sequence: TGCGCCAGCAGCCCAGGGCCAGCGGGAGGATATACGCAGTATTTT. Amino acids: CASSPGPAGGYTQYF.

The rearrangement uses TRBV19 and TRBJ2-1; 7 bases line up with TRBD2. CDR3 length: 12 residues. Trimming cost V 6 bases and J 7 bases; bases outside gene matches: 3. Germline CDR1 is LNHDA and CDR2 is SQIVND (reference sequence). The CDR3 here is CASREGGNEQFF. The CDR3 region has the DNA TGTGCCAGTAGAGAGGGAGGGAATGAGCAGTTCTTC. The whole variable domain, filled in from reference TRBV19 and TRBJ2-1, reads DGGITQSPKYLFRKEGQNVTLSCEQNLNHDAMYWYRQDPGQGLRLIYYSQIVNDFQKGDIAEGYSVSREKKESFPLTVTSAQKNPTAFYLCASREGGNEQFFGPGTRLTVL.

This clonotype came up many times. The chain uses TRBV20-1 and TRBJ2-1, with no clear D. The CDR3 has 15 amino acids. Germline V CDR1 and CDR2: DFQATT, SNEGSKA (reference sequence). V was cut by 0 bases and J by 1 base, with 10 bases left in between. CDR3: CSAREGSGSYNEQFF. DNA of the CDR3: TGCAGTGCTAGAGAAGGGTCTGGTTCCTACAATGAGCAGTTCTTC.

The table lists this clonotype with many counts. The rearrangement links TRBV7-2 to TRBJ2-5; D is uncertain. V was trimmed by 1 base and J by 5 bases, leaving 5 bases between them. The CDR3 is 12 residues long. Germline V CDR1 and CDR2: SGHTA, FQGNSA. In nucleotides, the CDR3 is TGTGCCAGCAGCTTAGGGGTGGAGACCCAGTACTTC. This codes for CASSLGVETQYF. Filled out from reference TRBV7-2 and TRBJ2-5, the complete variable domain reads GAGVSQSPSNKVTEKGKDVELRCDPISGHTALYWYRQSLGQGLEFLIYFQGNSAPDKSGLPSDRFSAERTGGSVSTLTIQRTQQEDSAVYLCASSLGVETQYFGPGTRLLVL.